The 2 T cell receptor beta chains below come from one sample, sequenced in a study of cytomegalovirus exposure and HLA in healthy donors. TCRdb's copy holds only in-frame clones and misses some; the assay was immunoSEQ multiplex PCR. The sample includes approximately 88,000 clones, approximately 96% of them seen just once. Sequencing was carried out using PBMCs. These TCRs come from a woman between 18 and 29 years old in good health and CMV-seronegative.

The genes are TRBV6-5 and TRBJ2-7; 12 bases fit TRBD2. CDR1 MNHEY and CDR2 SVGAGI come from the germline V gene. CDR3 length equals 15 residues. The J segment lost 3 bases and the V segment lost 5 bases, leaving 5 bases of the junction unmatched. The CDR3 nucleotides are TGTGCCAGCAGTCGGACTAGCGGGGCTCACTACGAGCAGTACTTC. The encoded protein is CASSRTSGAHYEQYF.

The CDR3 region has the DNA TGTGCCAGCAGCTTAGAGGGGGTCTATGGCTACACCTTC. It yields the protein CASSLEGVYGYTF. The chain couples TRBV7-9 to TRBJ1-2, with D perhaps matching TRBD1 (6 bases). CDR1 and CDR2 (germline): SEHNR, FQNEAQ (reference sequence). V gave up 1 base and J gave up 4 bases, with 7 bases separating them. CDR3 length: 13 residues.